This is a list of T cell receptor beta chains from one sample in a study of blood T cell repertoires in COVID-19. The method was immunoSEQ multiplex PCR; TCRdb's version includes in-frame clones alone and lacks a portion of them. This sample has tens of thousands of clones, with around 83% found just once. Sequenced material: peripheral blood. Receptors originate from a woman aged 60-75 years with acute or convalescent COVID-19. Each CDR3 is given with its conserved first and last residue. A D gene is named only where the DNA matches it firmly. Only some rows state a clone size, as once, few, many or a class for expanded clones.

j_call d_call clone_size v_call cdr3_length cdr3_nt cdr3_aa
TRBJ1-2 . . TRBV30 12 TGTGCCTGGAACGGGGGACCCGGCCAGCACACCTTC CAWNGGPGQHTF
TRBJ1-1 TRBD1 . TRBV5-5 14 TGTGCCAGCAGCTACCGGGACAGGAACACTGAAGCTTTCTTT CASSYRDRNTEAFF
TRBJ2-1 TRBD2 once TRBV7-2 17 TGTGCCAGCAGCTTAGGACGCGGGAGGGGGCCCTACAATGAGCAGTTCTTC CASSLGRGRGPYNEQFF
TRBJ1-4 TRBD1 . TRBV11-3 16 TGTGCCAGCAGCCCGAGACAGGGGGCAACTAATGAAAAACTGTTTTTT CASSPRQGATNEKLFF
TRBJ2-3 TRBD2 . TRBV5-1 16 TGCGCCAGCAGCTTGGAGGCGGGAGGGTCACGAGATACGCAGTATTTT CASSLEAGGSRDTQYF
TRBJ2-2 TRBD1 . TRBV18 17 TGTGCCAGCTCACCCTTTAGACAGGGGGCAAACACCGGGGAGCTGTTTTTT CASSPFRQGANTGELFF
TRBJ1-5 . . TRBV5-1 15 TGCGCCAGCAGCCCTGGGTGGGGAGGCAATCAGCCCCAGCATTTT CASSPGWGGNQPQHF
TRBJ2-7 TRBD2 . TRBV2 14 TGTGCCAGCCAAACGTGGGGGGGTGAGTACGAGCAGTACTTC CASQTWGGEYEQYF
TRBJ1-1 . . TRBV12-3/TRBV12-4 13 TGTGCCAGCAATGGCCCACAGCGGATAGGAGCTTTCTTT CASNGPQRIGAFF
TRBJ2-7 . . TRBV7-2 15 TGTGCCAGCAGCTTAAAGGCAGGGGGGATCTACGAGCAGTACTTC CASSLKAGGIYEQYF
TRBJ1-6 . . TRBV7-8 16 TGTGCCAGCAGCTTATCAGGGATAAGCTATAATTCACCCCTCCACTTT CASSLSGISYNSPLHF
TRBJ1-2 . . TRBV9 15 TGTGCCAGCAGCGAGGGGGGGTCGACTCACTATGGCTACACCTTC CASSEGGSTHYGYTF
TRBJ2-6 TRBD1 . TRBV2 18 TGTGCCAGCAGCGAAAGGTCAGGGGGCATCCCCGGGGCCAACGTCCTGACTTTC CASSERSGGIPGANVLTF
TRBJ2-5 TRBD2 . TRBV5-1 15 TGCGCCAGCAGCGCTAGCGGGGGGGTGTTCGAGACCCAGTACTTC CASSASGGVFETQYF
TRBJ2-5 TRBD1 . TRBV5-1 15 TGCGCCAGCAGCTTAAATACAGGGGGCCAAGAGACCCAGTACTTC CASSLNTGGQETQYF
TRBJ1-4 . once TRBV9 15 TGTGCCAGCAGCCCGCGGCATGCAACTAATGAAAAACTGTTTTTT CASSPRHATNEKLFF
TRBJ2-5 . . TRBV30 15 TGTGCCTGGAGGCCCCCGCCCCAGTACGAAGAGACCCAGTACTTC CAWRPPPQYEETQYF
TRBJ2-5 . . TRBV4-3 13 TGCGCCACCAGTTTGAGCTTCCAAGAGACCCAGTACTTC CATSLSFQETQYF
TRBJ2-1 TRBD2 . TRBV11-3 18 TGTGCCAGCAGCTTAGAGTTCAGCGGGAGTGTCGCCTACAATGAGCAGTTCTTC CASSLEFSGSVAYNEQFF
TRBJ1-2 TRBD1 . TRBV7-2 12 TGTGCCAGCAGCCCGACAGGGTCTGGCTACACCTTC CASSPTGSGYTF
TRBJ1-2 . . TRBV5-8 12 TGTGCCAGCAGCCACAGGGTGGGGGGCTACACCTTC CASSHRVGGYTF
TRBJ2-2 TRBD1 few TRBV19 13 TGTGCCAGTAGGACAGGGTCGGGCGGGGAGCTGTTTTTT CASRTGSGGELFF
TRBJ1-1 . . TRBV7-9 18 TGTGCCAGCTCCCATGGACCGGGGTCTCCTACGGGGAACACTGAAGCTTTCTTT CASSHGPGSPTGNTEAFF
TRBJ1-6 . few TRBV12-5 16 TGTGCTAGTGGTTTGGTACGTGGAGGGAGGGGTTCACCCCTCCACTTT CASGLVRGGRGSPLHF
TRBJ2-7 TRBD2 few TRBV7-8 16 TGTGCCAGCAGCTTATCCGGCGGGAGGACCTCCTACGAGCAGTACTTC CASSLSGGRTSYEQYF
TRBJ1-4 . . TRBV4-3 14 TGCGCCAGCAGCCAAGTTAGGGGTTCTGAAAAACTGTTTTTT CASSQVRGSEKLFF
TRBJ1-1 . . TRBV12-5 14 TGTGCTAGTGGTTTGGCCCCTATGAACACTGAAGCTTTCTTT CASGLAPMNTEAFF
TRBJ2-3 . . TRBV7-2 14 TGTGCCAGCAGCTTAGAACACCCTTCCAATACGCAGTATTTT CASSLEHPSNTQYF
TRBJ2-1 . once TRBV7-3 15 TGTGCCAGCAGCTTAAAGGTGGGGGGATCCAATGAGCAGTTCTTC CASSLKVGGSNEQFF
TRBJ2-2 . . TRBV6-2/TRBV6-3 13 TGTGCCAGCAGTAACCAGGGTGCCGGGGAGCTGTTTTTT CASSNQGAGELFF
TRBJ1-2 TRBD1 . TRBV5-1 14 TGCGCCAGCAGCGGACAGGTGGGGGCTAATGGCTACACCTTC CASSGQVGANGYTF
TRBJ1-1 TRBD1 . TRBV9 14 TGTGCCAGCAGCGCGTGGACAGGAGACACTGAAGCTTTCTTT CASSAWTGDTEAFF
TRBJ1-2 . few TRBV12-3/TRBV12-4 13 TGTGCCAGCAGTGGCCAGGGGTACTATGGCTACACCTTC CASSGQGYYGYTF
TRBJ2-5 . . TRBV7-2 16 TGTGCCAGCAGCTTAACGCCCTCAGGGGCGCAAGAGACCCAGTACTTC CASSLTPSGAQETQYF
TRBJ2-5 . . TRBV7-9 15 TGTGCCAGCAGCTTGTGGCGACAGATACAAGAGACCCAGTACTTC CASSLWRQIQETQYF
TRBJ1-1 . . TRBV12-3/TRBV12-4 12 TGTGCCAGCAGTTTTATCACTACTGAAGCTTTCTTT CASSFITTEAFF
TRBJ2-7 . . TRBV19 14 TGTGCCAGTAGTTCCAAAGGGGCAGTCTACGAGCAGTACTTC CASSSKGAVYEQYF
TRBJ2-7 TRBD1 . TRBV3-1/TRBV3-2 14 TGTGCCAGCAGCCACCGGGACAGGGGGCTCGAGCAGTACTTC CASSHRDRGLEQYF
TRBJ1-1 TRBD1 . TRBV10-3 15 TGTGCCATCATAAACAACAGGGGGCTGAACACTGAAGCTTTCTTT CAIINNRGLNTEAFF
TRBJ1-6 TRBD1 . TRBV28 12 TGTGCCAGTCGACAGGGAAATTCACCCCTCCACTTT CASRQGNSPLHF
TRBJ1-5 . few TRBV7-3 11 TGTGCCAGCAGCCCGAATCAGCCCCAGCATTTT CASSPNQPQHF
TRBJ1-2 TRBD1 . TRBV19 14 TGTGCCAGTAGCGGACAGGGTGGTAACTATGGCTACACCTTC CASSGQGGNYGYTF
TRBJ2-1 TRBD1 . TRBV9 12 TGTGCCAGCAGCCCGGACAGGCACCAGCAGTTCTTC CASSPDRHQQFF
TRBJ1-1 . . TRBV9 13 TGTGCCAGCAGCACACGGGAGAACACTGAAGCTTTCTTT CASSTRENTEAFF
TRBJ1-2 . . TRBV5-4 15 TGTGCCAGCAGCTCATACAGCTTCTCTAACTATGGCTACACCTTC CASSSYSFSNYGYTF
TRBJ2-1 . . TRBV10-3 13 TGTGCCATCAAGGGAGCGAACTCGGATGAGCAGTTCTTC CAIKGANSDEQFF
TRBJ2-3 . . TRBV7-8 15 TGTGCCAGCAGCTTAACGACACCGAACACAGATACGCAGTATTTT CASSLTTPNTDTQYF
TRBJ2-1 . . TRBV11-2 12 TGTGCCAGCAGCTTAGGACTGGATGAGCAGTTCTTC CASSLGLDEQFF
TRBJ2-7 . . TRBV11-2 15 TGTGCCAGCAGCTTAGATCCGGGAGACTCCTACGAGCAGTACTTC CASSLDPGDSYEQYF
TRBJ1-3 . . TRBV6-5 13 TGTGCCAGCAGTTACTCGACAGGCGACACCATATATTTT CASSYSTGDTIYF
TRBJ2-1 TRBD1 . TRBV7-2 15 TGTGCCAGCAGCTTAGGGACAGGACCCTACAATGAGCAGTTCTTC CASSLGTGPYNEQFF
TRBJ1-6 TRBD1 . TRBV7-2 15 TGTGCCAGCAGCAGACCGGGACAGGGAAATTCACCCCTCCACTTT CASSRPGQGNSPLHF
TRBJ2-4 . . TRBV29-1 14 TGCAGCGTTGAAGACACGGGGTCCAAAAACATTCAGTACTTC CSVEDTGSKNIQYF
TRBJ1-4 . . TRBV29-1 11 TGCAGCGTTCACCGGGGTGAAAAACTGTTTTTT CSVHRGEKLFF
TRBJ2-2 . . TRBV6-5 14 TGTGCCAGCAGTTACACTCTGGGGAGCGGGGAGCTGTTTTTT CASSYTLGSGELFF